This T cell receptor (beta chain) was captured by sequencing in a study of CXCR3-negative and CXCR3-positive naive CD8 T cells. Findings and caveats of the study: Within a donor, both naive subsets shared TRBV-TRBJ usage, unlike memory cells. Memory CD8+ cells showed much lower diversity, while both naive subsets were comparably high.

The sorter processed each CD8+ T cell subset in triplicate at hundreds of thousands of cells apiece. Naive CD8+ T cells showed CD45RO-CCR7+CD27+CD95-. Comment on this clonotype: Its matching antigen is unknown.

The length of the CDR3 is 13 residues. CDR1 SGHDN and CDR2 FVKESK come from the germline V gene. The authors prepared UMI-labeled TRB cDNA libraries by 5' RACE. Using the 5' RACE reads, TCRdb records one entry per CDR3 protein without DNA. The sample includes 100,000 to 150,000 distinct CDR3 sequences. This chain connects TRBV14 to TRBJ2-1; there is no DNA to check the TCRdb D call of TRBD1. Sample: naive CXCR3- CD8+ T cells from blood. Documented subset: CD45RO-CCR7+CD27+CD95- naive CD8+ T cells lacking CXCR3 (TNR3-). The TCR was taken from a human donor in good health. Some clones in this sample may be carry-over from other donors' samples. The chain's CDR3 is CASSHITGTEQFF.